A selection of T cell receptor beta chains follows, all from one sample in a study of blood T cells in healthy people across ages. From the 5' RACE reads, TCRdb called clonotypes with MiXCR, one entry per CDR3 protein. The sample records 1.2 million to 1.5 million distinct CDR3 sequences, approximately 59% being singletons. Sequenced material: blood. The receptors derive from a man younger than 35 in good health. Both conserved end residues are part of each CDR3. Fields, in order: V gene, CDR3 length, J gene, CDR3 protein.

v_gene: TRBV3-1; len: 17; j_gene: TRBJ2-7; CDR3aa: CASSRTPIGGPTYEQYF
v_gene: TRBV7-8; len: 12; j_gene: TRBJ1-5; CDR3aa: CASSLDLQPQHF
v_gene: TRBV29-1; len: 11; j_gene: TRBJ2-1; CDR3aa: CSVESGRKQFF
v_gene: TRBV4-1; len: 19; j_gene: TRBJ2-6; CDR3aa: CASSQVGDRYDSGANVLTF
v_gene: TRBV29-1; len: 15; j_gene: TRBJ2-1; CDR3aa: CSVEETGGVYNEQFF
v_gene: TRBV4-1; len: 16; j_gene: TRBJ1-2; CDR3aa: CASSQGGPGQHYGYTF
v_gene: TRBV4-2; len: 15; j_gene: .; CDR3aa: CASSQRPGTPYEQYF
v_gene: TRBV4-3; len: 16; j_gene: TRBJ1-6; CDR3aa: CASSQVNRDANSPLHF
v_gene: TRBV12-3/TRBV12-4; len: 13; j_gene: TRBJ2-1; CDR3aa: CASARGRNNEQFF
v_gene: TRBV15; len: 19; j_gene: TRBJ2-6; CDR3aa: CATSRDRGLPLAGANVLTF
v_gene: TRBV19; len: 14; j_gene: TRBJ2-3; CDR3aa: CASLGVEGTDTQYF
v_gene: TRBV3-1; len: 14; j_gene: TRBJ2-1; CDR3aa: CASSQGAAGTEQFF
v_gene: TRBV6-2/TRBV6-3; len: 16; j_gene: TRBJ1-5; CDR3aa: CASSAPGQGANQPQHF
v_gene: TRBV4-1; len: 16; j_gene: TRBJ2-7; CDR3aa: CASSRQHGGGELEQYF
v_gene: TRBV9; len: 16; j_gene: TRBJ2-5; CDR3aa: CTSSVATETISETQYF
v_gene: TRBV7-2; len: 16; j_gene: TRBJ2-7; CDR3aa: CASSSSLWGREYEQYF
v_gene: TRBV28; len: 14; j_gene: TRBJ1-4; CDR3aa: CASSRDGGNEKLFF
v_gene: TRBV29-1; len: 13; j_gene: TRBJ1-1; CDR3aa: CSVEDTGYTEAFF
v_gene: TRBV20-1; len: 16; j_gene: TRBJ2-1; CDR3aa: CSARPPGGYSYNEQFF
v_gene: TRBV2; len: 15; j_gene: TRBJ1-2; CDR3aa: CASSEAGHNSYGYTF
v_gene: TRBV27; len: 14; j_gene: TRBJ2-7; CDR3aa: CASKSGTGDYEQYF
v_gene: TRBV4-2; len: 18; j_gene: TRBJ2-6; CDR3aa: CASSQDRGQGFGANVLTF
v_gene: TRBV29-1; len: 14; j_gene: TRBJ1-2; CDR3aa: CSVEQASEDYGYTF
v_gene: TRBV20-1; len: 15; j_gene: TRBJ2-3; CDR3aa: CSASPGGGSTDTQYF
v_gene: TRBV29-1; len: 12; j_gene: TRBJ1-1; CDR3aa: CSAGGMNTEAFF
v_gene: TRBV6-5; len: 18; j_gene: TRBJ2-4; CDR3aa: CASSYSDPGHLAKNIQYF
v_gene: TRBV12-3/TRBV12-4; len: 17; j_gene: TRBJ2-1; CDR3aa: CASSPHSAGVLSNEQFF
v_gene: TRBV4-1; len: 19; j_gene: TRBJ1-2; CDR3aa: CASSQDQGAEWPFHHGYTF
v_gene: TRBV6-5; len: 14; j_gene: TRBJ2-3; CDR3aa: CASSRDGPGDTQYF
v_gene: TRBV12-3/TRBV12-4; len: 16; j_gene: TRBJ1-5; CDR3aa: CASSPGTPKKNQPQHF
v_gene: TRBV4-1; len: 14; j_gene: TRBJ2-1; CDR3aa: CASSQDHNYNEQFF
v_gene: TRBV10-3; len: 13; j_gene: TRBJ2-1; CDR3aa: CATEGPARNEQFF
v_gene: TRBV7-6; len: 16; j_gene: TRBJ2-1; CDR3aa: CASSPQRRGSYNEQFF
v_gene: TRBV27; len: 14; j_gene: TRBJ1-4; CDR3aa: CASSFGRGEEKLFF
v_gene: TRBV12-3/TRBV12-4; len: 13; j_gene: .; CDR3aa: CASRFESRETQYF